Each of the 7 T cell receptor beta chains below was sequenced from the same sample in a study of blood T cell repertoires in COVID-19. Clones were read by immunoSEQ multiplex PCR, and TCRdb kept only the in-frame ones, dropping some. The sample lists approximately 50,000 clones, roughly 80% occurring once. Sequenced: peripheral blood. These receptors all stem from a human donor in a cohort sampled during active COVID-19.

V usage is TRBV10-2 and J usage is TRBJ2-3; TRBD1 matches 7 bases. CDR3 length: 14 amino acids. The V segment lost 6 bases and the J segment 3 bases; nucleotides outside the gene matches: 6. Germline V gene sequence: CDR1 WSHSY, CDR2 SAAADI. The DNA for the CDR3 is TGCGCCAGCAGCGACAGGGAGAGGACAGATACGCAGTATTTT. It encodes CASSDRERTDTQYF.

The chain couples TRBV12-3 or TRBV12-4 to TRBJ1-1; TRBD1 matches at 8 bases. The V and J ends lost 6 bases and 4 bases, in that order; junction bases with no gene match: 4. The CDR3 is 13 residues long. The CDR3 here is CASSEGQGTEAFF. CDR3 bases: TGTGCCAGCAGCGAAGGACAGGGCACTGAAGCTTTCTTT.

The CDR3 DNA sequence: TGTGCCAGCAGCGTAGTTGTTGGAGGGAATGAGCAGTTCTTC. Its protein is CASSVVVGGNEQFF. The chain is built from TRBV9 and TRBJ2-1; TRBD2 is a possible D gene (6 bases). V was pared by 0 bases and J by 7 bases, with 11 bases between. Germline loops: CDR1 SGDLS, CDR2 YYNGEE. The CDR3 loop spans 14 amino acids.

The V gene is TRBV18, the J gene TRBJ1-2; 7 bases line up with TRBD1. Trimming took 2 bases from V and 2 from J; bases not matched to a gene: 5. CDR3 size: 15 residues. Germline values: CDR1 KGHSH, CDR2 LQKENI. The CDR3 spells CASSPREGANYGYTF. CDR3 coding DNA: TGTGCCAGCTCACCAAGAGAGGGGGCGAACTATGGCTACACCTTC.

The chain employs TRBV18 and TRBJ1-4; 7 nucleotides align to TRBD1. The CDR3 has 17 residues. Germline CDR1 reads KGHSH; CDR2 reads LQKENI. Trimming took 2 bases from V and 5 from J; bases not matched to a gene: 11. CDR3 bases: TGTGCCAGCTCACCAGAAATTATGGGGACAGTGAATGAAAAACTGTTTTTT. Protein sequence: CASSPEIMGTVNEKLFF.

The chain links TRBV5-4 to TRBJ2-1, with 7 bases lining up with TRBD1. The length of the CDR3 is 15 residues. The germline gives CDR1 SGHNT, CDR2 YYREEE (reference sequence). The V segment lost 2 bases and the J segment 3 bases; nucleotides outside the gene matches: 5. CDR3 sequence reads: CASSFSGQFYNEQFF. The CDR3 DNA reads TGTGCCAGCAGCTTCTCGGGACAGTTCTACAATGAGCAGTTCTTC.

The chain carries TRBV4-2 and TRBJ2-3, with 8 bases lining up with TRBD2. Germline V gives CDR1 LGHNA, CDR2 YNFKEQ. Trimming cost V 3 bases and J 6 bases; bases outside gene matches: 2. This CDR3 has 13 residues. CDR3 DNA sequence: TGTGCCAGCAGCCAGAGACTAGCGGATACGCAGTATTTT. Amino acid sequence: CASSQRLADTQYF.